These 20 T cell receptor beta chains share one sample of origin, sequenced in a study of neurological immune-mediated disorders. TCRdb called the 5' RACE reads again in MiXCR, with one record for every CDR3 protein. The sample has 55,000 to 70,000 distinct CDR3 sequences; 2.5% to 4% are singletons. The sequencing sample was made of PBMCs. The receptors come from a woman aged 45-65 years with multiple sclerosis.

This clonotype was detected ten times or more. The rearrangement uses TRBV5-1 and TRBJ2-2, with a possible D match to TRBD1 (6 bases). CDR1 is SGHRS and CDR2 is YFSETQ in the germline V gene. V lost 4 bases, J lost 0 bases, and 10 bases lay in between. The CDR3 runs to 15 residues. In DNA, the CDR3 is TGCGCCAGCAGCAAGGACAGCTCGAACACCGGGGAGCTGTTTTTT. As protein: CASSKDSSNTGELFF.

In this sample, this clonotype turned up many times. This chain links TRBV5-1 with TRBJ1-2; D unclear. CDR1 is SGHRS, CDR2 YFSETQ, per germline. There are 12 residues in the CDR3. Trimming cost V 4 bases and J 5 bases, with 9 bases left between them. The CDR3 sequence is CASSGSSYGYTF. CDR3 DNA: TGCGCCAGCAGCGGGTCGTCATATGGCTACACCTTC. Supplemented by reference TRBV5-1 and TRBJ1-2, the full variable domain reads KAGVTQTPRYLIKTRGQQVTLSCSPISGHRSVSWYQQTPGQGLQFLFEYFSETQRNKGNFPGRFSGRQFSNSRSEMNVSTLELGDSALYLCASSGSSYGYTFGSGTRLTVV.

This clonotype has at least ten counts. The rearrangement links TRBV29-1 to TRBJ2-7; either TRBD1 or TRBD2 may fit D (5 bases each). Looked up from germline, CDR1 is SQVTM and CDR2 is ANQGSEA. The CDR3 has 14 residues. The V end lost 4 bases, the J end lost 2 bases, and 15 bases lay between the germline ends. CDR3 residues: CSVALGPRPYEQYF. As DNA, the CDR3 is TGCAGCGTTGCTCTGGGACCCAGACCCTACGAGCAGTACTTC.

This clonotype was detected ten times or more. CDR3 protein: CASSSSGGSNTGELFF. The CDR3 nucleotides read TGTGCCAGCAGCTCGTCTGGCGGGAGTAACACCGGGGAGCTGTTTTTT. The chain joins TRBV7-8 to TRBJ2-2, with 7 bases aligning to TRBD2. The CDR3 consists of 16 residues. Germline CDR1 and CDR2: SGHVS and FQNEAQ. The trim removed 4 bases at V and 2 bases at J, leaving 7 bases unmatched.

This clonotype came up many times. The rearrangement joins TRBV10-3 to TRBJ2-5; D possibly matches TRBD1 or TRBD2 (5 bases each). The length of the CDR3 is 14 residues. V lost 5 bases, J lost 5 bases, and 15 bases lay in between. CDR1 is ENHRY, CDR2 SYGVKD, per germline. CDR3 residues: CAISSRPRDETQYF. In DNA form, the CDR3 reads TGTGCCATCAGTTCTCGGCCCAGGGACGAGACCCAGTACTTC.

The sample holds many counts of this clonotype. DNA of the CDR3: TGCAGTGCACCTAGGGCGGGGAACACTGAAGCTTTCTTT. Translated, it gives CSAPRAGNTEAFF. The chain uses TRBV20-1 and TRBJ1-1, with D hard to call. The V gene lost 6 bases and the J gene lost 1 base, with 12 bases spanning the gap. This CDR3 region has 13 residues. Per the germline V gene, CDR1 is DFQATT and CDR2 is SNEGSKA (reference sequence).

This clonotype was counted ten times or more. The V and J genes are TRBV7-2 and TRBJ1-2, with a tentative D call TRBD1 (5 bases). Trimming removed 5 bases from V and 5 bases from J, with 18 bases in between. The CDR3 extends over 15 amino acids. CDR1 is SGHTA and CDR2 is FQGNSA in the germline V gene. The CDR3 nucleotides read TGTGCCAGCAGCCAACCTGGTGGGGGTGGGTATGGCTACACCTTC. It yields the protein CASSQPGGGGYGYTF.

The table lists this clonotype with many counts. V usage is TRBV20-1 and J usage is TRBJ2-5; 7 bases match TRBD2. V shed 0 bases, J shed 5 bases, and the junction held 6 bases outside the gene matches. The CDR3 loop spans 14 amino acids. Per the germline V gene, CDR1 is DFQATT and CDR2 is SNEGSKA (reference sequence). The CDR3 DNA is TGCAGTGCTAGAGACGGACTAGGTCTGGAGACCCAGTACTTC. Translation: CSARDGLGLETQYF.

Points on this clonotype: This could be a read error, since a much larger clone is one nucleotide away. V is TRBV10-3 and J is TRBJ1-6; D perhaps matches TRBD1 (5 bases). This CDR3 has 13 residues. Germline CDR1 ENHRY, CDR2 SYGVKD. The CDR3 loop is CAISRQTNSPLNF. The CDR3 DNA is TGTGCCATCAGCAGACAGACAAATTCACCCCTCAACTTT.

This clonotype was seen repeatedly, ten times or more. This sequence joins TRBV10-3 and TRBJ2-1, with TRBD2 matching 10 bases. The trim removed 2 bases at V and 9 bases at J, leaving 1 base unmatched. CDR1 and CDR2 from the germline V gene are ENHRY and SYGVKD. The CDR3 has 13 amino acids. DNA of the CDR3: TGTGCCATCAGTGAGCTAGCGGGAGTTGAGCAGTTCTTC. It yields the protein CAISELAGVEQFF.

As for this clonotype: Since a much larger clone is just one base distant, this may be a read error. The CDR3 DNA is TGTGCCATCAGTGCCCACACAGGGTCCTCCTACAATGAGCAGTTCTTC. It translates to CAISAHTGSSYNEQFF. The chain links TRBV10-3 to TRBJ2-1; D might be TRBD1 (6 bases). This CDR3 is 16 amino acids long. V lost 4 bases, J lost 0 bases, and 13 bases lay in between. Per the germline V gene, CDR1 is ENHRY and CDR2 is SYGVKD.

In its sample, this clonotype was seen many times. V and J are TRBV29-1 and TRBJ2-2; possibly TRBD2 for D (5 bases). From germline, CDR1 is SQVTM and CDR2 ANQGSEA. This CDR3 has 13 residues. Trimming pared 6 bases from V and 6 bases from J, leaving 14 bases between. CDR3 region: CSVGRSGAGELFF. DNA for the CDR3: TGCAGCGTCGGGCGTTCCGGGGCCGGGGAGCTGTTTTTT.

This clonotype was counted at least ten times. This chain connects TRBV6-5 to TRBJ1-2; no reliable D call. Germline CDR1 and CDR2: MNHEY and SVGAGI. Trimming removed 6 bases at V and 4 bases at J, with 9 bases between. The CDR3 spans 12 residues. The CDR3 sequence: CASSPRSYGYTF. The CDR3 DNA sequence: TGTGCCAGCAGCCCTCGAAGCTATGGCTACACCTTC.

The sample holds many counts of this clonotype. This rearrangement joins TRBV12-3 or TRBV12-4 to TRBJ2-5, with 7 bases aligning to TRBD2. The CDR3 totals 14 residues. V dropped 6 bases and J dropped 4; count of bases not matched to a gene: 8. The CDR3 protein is CASSLGLVRETQYF. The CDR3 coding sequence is TGTGCCAGCAGCCTCGGACTAGTCCGAGAGACCCAGTACTTC.

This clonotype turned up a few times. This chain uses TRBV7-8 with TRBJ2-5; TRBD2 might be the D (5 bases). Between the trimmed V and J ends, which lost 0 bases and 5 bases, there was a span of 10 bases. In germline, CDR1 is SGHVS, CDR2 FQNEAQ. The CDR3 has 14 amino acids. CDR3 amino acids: CASSLAVEGETQYF. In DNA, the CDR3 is TGTGCCAGCAGCTTAGCCGTAGAGGGTGAGACCCAGTACTTC.

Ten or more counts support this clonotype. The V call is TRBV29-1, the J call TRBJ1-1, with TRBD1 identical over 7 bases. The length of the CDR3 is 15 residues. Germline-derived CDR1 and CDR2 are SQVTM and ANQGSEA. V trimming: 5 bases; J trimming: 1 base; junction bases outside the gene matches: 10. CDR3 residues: CSVSGTVGSNTEAFF. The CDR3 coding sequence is TGCAGCGTTTCCGGGACAGTCGGCTCGAACACTGAAGCTTTCTTT.

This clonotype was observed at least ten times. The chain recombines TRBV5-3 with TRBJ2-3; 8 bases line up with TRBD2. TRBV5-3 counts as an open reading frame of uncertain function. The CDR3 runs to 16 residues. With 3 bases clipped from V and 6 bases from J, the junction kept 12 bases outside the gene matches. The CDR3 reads CARSSDQREMCDTQYF. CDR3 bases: TGTGCCAGAAGCTCTGACCAGCGGGAGATGTGTGATACGCAGTATTTT.

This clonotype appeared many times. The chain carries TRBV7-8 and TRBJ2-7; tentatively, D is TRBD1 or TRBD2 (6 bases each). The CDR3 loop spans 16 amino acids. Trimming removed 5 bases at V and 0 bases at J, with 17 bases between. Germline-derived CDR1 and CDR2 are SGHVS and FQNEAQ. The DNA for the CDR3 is TGTGCCAGCAGCCCGACGGGGGCAACCGTCTCCTACGAGCAGTACTTC. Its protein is CASSPTGATVSYEQYF.

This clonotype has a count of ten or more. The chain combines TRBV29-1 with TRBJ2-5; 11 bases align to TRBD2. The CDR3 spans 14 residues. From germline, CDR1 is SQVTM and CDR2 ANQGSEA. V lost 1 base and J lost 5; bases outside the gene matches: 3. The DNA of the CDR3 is TGCAGCGTTGAAGCTAGCGGGGGGCCCGAGACCCAGTACTTC. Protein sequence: CSVEASGGPETQYF.

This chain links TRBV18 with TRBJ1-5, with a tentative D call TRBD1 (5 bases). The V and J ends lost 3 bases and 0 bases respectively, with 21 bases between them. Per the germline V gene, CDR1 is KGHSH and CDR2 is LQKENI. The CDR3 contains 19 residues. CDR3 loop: CASSPDVVQPGDSNQPQHF. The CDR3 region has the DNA TGTGCCAGCTCACCGGACGTAGTTCAACCGGGGGATAGCAATCAGCCCCAGCATTTT.